Each of the 21 T cell receptor beta chains below was sequenced from the same sample in a study of human T cells and chemical hapten exposure. Sample time point: patch test 1, 2 weeks after DPC sensitization. Treatment here: therapeutic diphenylcyclopropenone sensitization with weekly scalp DPC. TCRdb reprocessed the RACE reads with MiXCR, giving one entry per CDR3 protein. The table lists nearly 80,000 distinct CDR3 sequences, 10% of them singletons. This specimen consisted of whole blood, obtained in connection with sensitization to the hapten diphenylcyclopropenone (DPC). Every receptor here comes from a woman aged 45 to 65 with alopecia areata. Some clones in this sample may be carry-over from other donors' samples.

This clonotype was observed a handful of times. DNA for the CDR3: TGCGCCAGCAGCCACCTTAGCGCTGGAGTTGCAGATACGCAGTATTTT. Residues: CASSHLSAGVADTQYF. The chain carries TRBV4-1 and TRBJ2-3; possibly TRBD2 for D (5 bases). The CDR3 has 16 residues. Germline V gene sequence: CDR1 MGHRA, CDR2 YSYEKL. The V end was cut by 3 bases, the J end by 4 bases, with 17 bases between.

V usage is TRBV20-1 and J usage is TRBJ2-6; perhaps TRBD1 as D (5 bases). The CDR3 covers 14 residues. V lost 3 bases and J 3 bases, leaving 9 bases between the germline ends. Germline V CDR1 and CDR2: DFQATT, SNEGSKA (reference sequence). CDR3 nucleotide sequence: TGCAGTGCTAGCAGGGCTGTTGGGGCCAACGTCCTGACTTTC. This sequence encodes CSASRAVGANVLTF.

This clonotype appeared many times. CDR3 sequence: CASSLGGASTDTQYF. The CDR3 DNA is TGTGCCAGCAGCTTAGGAGGGGCTAGCACAGATACGCAGTATTTT. The gene calls are TRBV7-2 and TRBJ2-3, with D perhaps given as TRBD1 or TRBD2 (5 bases each). Trimming shortened V by 1 base and J by 0 bases, and 8 bases separated the two germline ends. Germline lookup yields CDR1 SGHTA and CDR2 FQGNSA. The CDR3 spans 15 residues.

V and J are TRBV19 and TRBJ2-5; 14 bases map to TRBD2. V gave up 5 bases and J gave up 4 bases; unmatched junction bases: 6. Germline V CDR1 and CDR2: LNHDA, SQIVND (reference sequence). The CDR3 is 16 residues long. CDR3 nucleotides: TGTGCCAGTAGTTCGCGACTAGCGGGAGGGTTAGAGACCCAGTACTTC. Its translation is CASSSRLAGGLETQYF. Looking up the rest from reference TRBV19 and TRBJ2-5 gives the full variable domain: DGGITQSPKYLFRKEGQNVTLSCEQNLNHDAMYWYRQDPGQGLRLIYYSQIVNDFQKGDIAEGYSVSREKKESFPLTVTSAQKNPTAFYLCASSSRLAGGLETQYFGPGTRLLVL.

A note on this clonotype: One end of the junction varies from germline; a read error may be responsible. This sequence joins TRBV6-2 or TRBV6-3 and TRBJ2-1, with 9 positions matching TRBD2. This CDR3 region has 11 residues. Germline assignment: CDR1 MNHEY and CDR2 SVGEGT. The DNA of the CDR3 is TGTGCCAGCAGTTACGTAGCGGGAGTGGTCTTC. This encodes CASSYVAGVVF.

The chain uses TRBV7-3 and TRBJ1-1; D gene ambiguous. Trimming cost V 0 bases and J 6 bases, with 11 bases left between them. Germline V gives CDR1 SGHTA, CDR2 FQGTGA. The CDR3 has 14 residues. DNA of the CDR3: TGTGCCAGCAGCTTAACCCTCGCAGGCCCTGAAGCTTTCTTT. Translation: CASSLTLAGPEAFF.

This clonotype was picked up a small number of times. V and J are TRBV6-4 and TRBJ2-1, with TRBD2 identical over 8 bases. CDR3 length: 16 residues. CDR1 is MRHNA and CDR2 is SNTAGT in the germline V gene. The V and J ends lost 5 bases and 6 bases, in that order; junction bases with no gene match: 12. This CDR3 reads CASSHSGRTGTNEQFF. The CDR3 DNA sequence: TGTGCCAGCAGTCACAGCGGGAGAACGGGAACCAATGAGCAGTTCTTC.

This clonotype showed up just a few times. This rearrangement joins TRBV12-3 or TRBV12-4 to TRBJ2-7; weak D call: TRBD2 (5 bases). The CDR3 consists of 14 residues. The V gene lost 1 base and the J gene lost 5 bases, with 12 bases spanning the gap. This chain's CDR3 is CASSLGTARHEQYF. The CDR3 bases are TGTGCCAGCAGTTTAGGGACTGCCCGGCACGAGCAGTACTTC.

This clonotype was detected many times. V and J are TRBV20-1 and TRBJ2-4; 14 bases fit TRBD2. The J segment lost 8 bases and the V segment lost 3 bases, leaving 3 bases of the junction unmatched. CDR1 DFQATT and CDR2 SNEGSKA come from the germline V gene (reference sequence). The CDR3 extends over 14 amino acids. DNA for the CDR3: TGCAGTGCTAGGGGGACTAGCGGGAGTGACATTCAGTACTTC. It yields the protein CSARGTSGSDIQYF.

The genes are TRBV29-1 and TRBJ2-7, with 10 bases fitting TRBD1. V trimming: 6 bases; J trimming: 2 bases; junction bases outside the gene matches: 10. CDR1 and CDR2 (germline): SQVTM, ANQGSEA. CDR3 length equals 15 residues. CDR3 loop: CSVTPGQGITYEQYF. The CDR3, as DNA: TGCAGCGTAACCCCGGGACAGGGGATAACCTACGAGCAGTACTTC.

Many counts were recorded for this clonotype. J is TRBJ2-1 and V is TRBV3-1; 8 positions match TRBD2. V was clipped by 1 base and J by 9 bases; unmatched bases: 8. The germline CDR1 and CDR2 sequences are LGHDT and YNNKEL (reference sequence). The CDR3 totals 15 residues. The CDR3 sequence is CASSQGVSGTVEQFF. The DNA for the CDR3 is TGTGCCAGCAGCCAAGGGGTTAGCGGGACGGTTGAGCAGTTCTTC.

The rearrangement uses TRBV24-1 and TRBJ2-7, with D perhaps TRBD2 (5 bases). CDR3 length: 13 residues. Germline CDR1 is KGHDR and CDR2 is SFDVKD. V was shortened by 4 bases and J by 9 bases, with 15 bases between the two germline ends. This CDR3 reads CATSDFPGSGQYF. DNA of the CDR3: TGTGCCACCAGTGACTTTCCGGGGTCGGGGCAGTACTTC.

The rearrangement joins TRBV5-1 to TRBJ2-7; 8 bases map to TRBD1. V gave up 4 bases and J gave up 0 bases; unmatched junction bases: 3. The germline V gene encodes CDR1 SGHRS and CDR2 YFSETQ. This CDR3 spans 14 amino acids. CDR3 protein: CASSRTGSSYEQYF. CDR3 DNA: TGCGCCAGCAGCCGGACAGGGAGCTCCTACGAGCAGTACTTC.

There are many counts of this clonotype. V usage is TRBV20-1 and J usage is TRBJ1-2; D is undetermined. The CDR3 is 13 residues long. Trimming removed 0 bases at V and 6 bases at J, with 11 bases between. Per germline, CDR1 DFQATT and CDR2 SNEGSKA (reference sequence). The DNA for the CDR3 is TGCAGTGCTAGAGATGGGCAGAGCCATGGCTACACCTTC. It is translated as CSARDGQSHGYTF.

CDR3 sequence: CASSSGTHNTGELFF. The DNA for the CDR3 is TGTGCCAGCAGCTCCGGGACCCACAACACCGGGGAGCTGTTTTTT. The chain joins TRBV11-2 to TRBJ2-2, with D perhaps TRBD1 or TRBD2 (5 bases each). Germline CDR1 is SGHAT and CDR2 is FQNNGV. CDR3 length: 15 amino acids. V dropped 4 bases and J dropped 2 bases, with 11 bases sitting between them.

This clonotype has more than one count but fewer than ten. This sequence joins TRBV18 and TRBJ1-5, with D hard to call. The germline V and J ends were trimmed by 3 bases and 5 bases, with 8 bases remaining between them. This CDR3 is 13 amino acids long. Germline CDR1 KGHSH, CDR2 LQKENI. The CDR3 DNA is TGTGCCAGCTCACCCATTAATGATCAGCCCCAGCATTTT. Translating it yields CASSPINDQPQHF.

The rearrangement uses TRBV7-2 and TRBJ2-1, with D possibly matching TRBD2 (6 bases). V was trimmed by 7 bases and J by 8 bases, leaving 18 bases between them. This CDR3 has 14 residues. Germline values: CDR1 SGHTA, CDR2 FQGNSA. The CDR3 reads CASNRDSPPDEQFF. The DNA for the CDR3 is TGTGCCAGCAACCGGGACTCCCCACCCGATGAGCAGTTCTTC.

This clonotype was counted ten times or more. The V call is TRBV11-3, the J call TRBJ1-2; the D gene is possibly TRBD1 (5 bases). V was trimmed by 0 bases and J by 8 bases, leaving 16 bases between them. The CDR3 sequence is 15 residues long. The germline gives CDR1 SGHNT, CDR2 YENEEA. In nucleotides, the CDR3 is TGTGCCAGCAGCTTAGATACCAGGGCACCCTCAGGCTACACCTTC. It specifies CASSLDTRAPSGYTF.

The sample holds a few counts of this clonotype. The chain employs TRBV19 and TRBJ1-5, with a tentative D call TRBD1 (5 bases). The CDR3 has 14 amino acids. The germline V gene encodes CDR1 LNHDA and CDR2 SQIVND (reference sequence). V shed 2 bases and J shed 5 bases, with 10 bases lying between them. The chain's CDR3 is CASSISWGDQPQHF. CDR3 DNA: TGTGCCAGTAGTATAAGTTGGGGGGATCAGCCCCAGCATTTT. Full variable domain (remainder filled in from reference TRBV19 and TRBJ1-5): DGGITQSPKYLFRKEGQNVTLSCEQNLNHDAMYWYRQDPGQGLRLIYYSQIVNDFQKGDIAEGYSVSREKKESFPLTVTSAQKNPTAFYLCASSISWGDQPQHFGDGTRLSIL.

There are a few counts of this clonotype. The chain carries TRBV7-2 and TRBJ1-2; TRBD1 is a possible D gene (6 bases). CDR1 and CDR2 (germline): SGHTA, FQGNSA. The length of the CDR3 is 14 residues. The V end lost 5 bases, the J end lost 4 bases, and 14 bases lay between the germline ends. CDR3: CASSQGSGIYGYTF. CDR3 nucleotides: TGTGCCAGCAGCCAGGGGTCGGGGATCTATGGCTACACCTTC.

This rearrangement joins TRBV29-1 to TRBJ2-7; 10 bases match TRBD2. V gave up 7 bases and J gave up 6 bases; unmatched junction bases: 12. This CDR3 comprises 14 residues. Germline loops: CDR1 SQVTM, CDR2 ANQGSEA. Here the CDR3 DNA reads TGCAGCGCTTCCCGGCCTAGCGGGAGAGGCGAGCAGTACTTC. Residues: CSASRPSGRGEQYF.